These 2 T cell receptor beta chains originate from one sample sequenced in a study of human T cells and chemical hapten exposure. In TCRdb, the RACE reads were re-called with MiXCR into one record per CDR3 protein. Among approximately 90,000 distinct CDR3 sequences listed, 6.5% to 10% were seen once. Stated time point: pre-sensitization, week 0. Treatment of the sample: therapeutic diphenylcyclopropenone sensitization with weekly scalp DPC. The material was whole blood, obtained in connection with sensitization to the hapten diphenylcyclopropenone (DPC). The receptors originated from a man aged 40-55 years with alopecia areata. Some clones in this sample may be carry-over from other donors' samples.

In its sample, this clonotype was seen a few times. V gene TRBV9 combines with J gene TRBJ1-2; 7 bases agree with TRBD1. The V and J ends lost 4 bases and 4 bases, in that order; junction bases with no gene match: 4. The germline CDR1 and CDR2 sequences are SGDLS and YYNGEE. The CDR3 is made up of 13 amino acids. The CDR3 sequence: CASSPRDSYGYTF. The CDR3 DNA is TGTGCCAGCAGCCCCCGGGACAGCTATGGCTACACCTTC.

This clonotype has a handful of counts. CDR3 bases: TGTGCCAGCAGTCTACTAGGTGGGGAGCAGTACGTC. It codes for CASSLLGGEQYV. The chain combines TRBV2 with TRBJ2-7; tentative D call: TRBD2 (5 bases). V lost 5 bases to trimming and J lost 7 bases, with 12 bases between them. Per germline, CDR1 SNHLY and CDR2 FYNNEI. The CDR3 is 12 amino acids.